This T cell receptor beta chain was recorded in a study of blood T cells in healthy people across ages. It was with a sample-barcoded 5' primer and a J-beta primer mix that a second PCR of roughly 7 to 12 cycles was run. MiXCR, applied by TCRdb to the 5' RACE reads, yields one record per CDR3 protein. Of just over 800,000 distinct CDR3 sequences listed, around 62% are singletons. In this sample, this clonotype turned up many times. Germline and junction disagree at one end, which may indicate a read error. The CDR3 is 13 amino acids. Germline CDR1 and CDR2: SGHRS and YFSETQ. This clonotype originated in a young man in good health. The J gene is TRBJ2-3, the V gene TRBV5-1; 7 bases are a match to TRBD1. Material for sequencing was blood. The CDR3 sequence is CASSRGSTDTQYF. For the CDR3, the DNA is TGTGCCAGCAGCAGGGGGAGCACAGATACGCAGTATTTT.